A single sample is the source of the 18 T cell receptor beta chains below, sequenced in a study of blood T cell repertoires in COVID-19. TCRdb's copy holds only in-frame clones and misses some; the assay was immunoSEQ multiplex PCR. The data contain roughly 260,000 clones, roughly 87% of them singletons. Sequencing was done on a sample of PBMCs or T cells enriched from blood (not recorded which). These receptors originate from a woman in her twenties or thirties with acute COVID-19.

The rearrangement joins TRBV3-1 (or the pseudogene TRBV3-2) to TRBJ2-7; D possibly corresponds to TRBD1 (6 bases). Deletions cut 0 bases from V and 4 bases from J, with 13 bases between. The CDR3 runs 15 residues. Germline V CDR1 and CDR2: LGHDT, YNNKEL (reference sequence). CDR3 in DNA: TGTGCCAGCAGCCAAGATCTGGGCAGGGGTTACGAGCAGTACTTC. This codes for CASSQDLGRGYEQYF.

CDR3 residues: CASRRTGDHGYTF. CDR3 nucleotide sequence: TGTGCCAGCAGACGGACAGGGGATCATGGCTACACCTTC. V gene TRBV11-2 combines with J gene TRBJ1-2; 9 nucleotides align to TRBD1. The germline V gene has CDR1 SGHAT and CDR2 FQNNGV. V was clipped by 6 bases and J by 6 bases; unmatched bases: 5. This CDR3 region has 13 residues.

This chain connects TRBV30 to TRBJ2-7, with 8 bases aligning to TRBD1. The germline V gene has CDR1 GTSNPN and CDR2 SVGIG (reference sequence). V lost 1 base and J lost 4; bases outside the gene matches: 6. The CDR3 is 14 residues long. CDR3 loop: CAWSGGRGLYEQYF. For the CDR3, the DNA is TGTGCCTGGAGTGGGGGCAGGGGGCTATACGAGCAGTACTTC. The variable domain in full, with the rest retrieved from reference TRBV30 and TRBJ2-7, is SQTIHQWPATLVQPVGSPLSLECTVEGTSNPNLYWYRQAAGRGLQLLFYSVGIGQISSEVPQNLSASRPQDRQFILSSKKLLLSDSGFYLCAWSGGRGLYEQYFGPGTRLTVT.

The chain carries TRBV5-1 and TRBJ1-1, with D possibly TRBD1 on 6 matching bases. V was pared by 0 bases and J by 3 bases, with 9 bases between. The germline CDR1 and CDR2 sequences are SGHRS and YFSETQ. This CDR3 is built from 14 residues. The CDR3 DNA sequence: TGCGCCAGCAGCTTGGACGGACAGTACACTGAAGCTTTCTTT. Its protein is CASSLDGQYTEAFF. Variable domain in full (rest from reference TRBV5-1 and TRBJ1-1): KAGVTQTPRYLIKTRGQQVTLSCSPISGHRSVSWYQQTPGQGLQFLFEYFSETQRNKGNFPGRFSGRQFSNSRSEMNVSTLELGDSALYLCASSLDGQYTEAFFGQGTRLTVV.

The chain uses TRBV7-2 and TRBJ1-6; 7 nucleotides line up with TRBD1. This CDR3 has 16 amino acids. Germline CDR1 reads SGHTA; CDR2 reads FQGNSA. V shed 5 bases, J shed 11 bases, and the junction held 15 bases outside the gene matches. Written as DNA, the CDR3 is TGTGCCAGCAGCCGTCGTTCTGACAGGGTCAAGGCACCCCTCCACTTT. This gives the protein CASSRRSDRVKAPLHF.

The chain combines TRBV6-2 or TRBV6-3 with TRBJ1-6, with 9 bases fitting TRBD1. Germline CDR1 is MNHEY and CDR2 is SVGEGT. The V gene end was trimmed by 5 bases and the J gene end by 8 bases; junction bases not matched to a gene: 1. The length of the CDR3 is 13 residues. CDR3 sequence (DNA): TGTGCCAGCAGTGGGGACAGGGATTCACCCCTCCACTTT. Its protein product is CASSGDRDSPLHF.

The V gene is TRBV21-1, the J gene TRBJ1-6. TRBV21-1 is a recognized pseudogene. The CDR3 totals 13 residues. The CDR3 DNA reads as TGTGCCAGCGAGAAATGGGGGGGGCCACCCCTCCACTTT. Translation: CASEKWGGPPLHF.

The chain links TRBV4-3 to TRBJ2-7; TRBD2 matches 9 bases. Germline values: CDR1 LGHNA, CDR2 YSLEER. CDR3 size: 16 residues. Germline trimming cut 0 bases from V and 2 bases from J; bases unmatched to any gene: 5. The CDR3 DNA is TGCGCCAGCAGCCAAGAGGCTAGCGGGGTTGCCTACGAGCAGTACTTC. Protein product: CASSQEASGVAYEQYF.

The rearrangement links TRBV5-4 to TRBJ1-1; D perhaps matches TRBD1 (6 bases). The CDR3 is 15 residues long. Germline CDR1 and CDR2: SGHNT and YYREEE (reference sequence). Between the trimmed V and J ends, which lost 0 bases and 7 bases, there was a span of 16 bases. CDR3 nucleotide sequence: TGTGCCAGCAGCTTGGAGAAACAGGGTAATGTTGAAGCTTTCTTT. This encodes CASSLEKQGNVEAFF.

In its sample, this clone was seen once. V and J are TRBV6-5 and TRBJ2-2; D is possibly TRBD1 (6 bases). Deletions cut 0 bases from V and 3 bases from J, with 8 bases between. CDR3 length: 15 amino acids. The germline V gene has CDR1 MNHEY and CDR2 SVGAGI. This CDR3 reads CASSYSDSYTGELFF. The CDR3 region has the DNA TGTGCCAGCAGTTACTCGGACAGCTACACCGGGGAGCTGTTTTTT.

The chain couples TRBV5-5 to TRBJ1-3; D gene uncertain. Germline CDR1 reads SGHKS; CDR2 reads YYEKEE (reference sequence). There are 15 residues in the CDR3. Trimming stripped 1 base from V and 0 bases from J, with 8 bases between. In DNA, the CDR3 is TGTGCCAGCAGCTTGTCGGTGAGCTCTGGAAACACCATATATTTT. Translated, it gives CASSLSVSSGNTIYF.

This clone was recorded once. The rearrangement uses TRBV2 and TRBJ2-4; D possibly corresponds to TRBD1 (6 bases). The CDR3 is 14 amino acids. Germline loops: CDR1 SNHLY, CDR2 FYNNEI. V was clipped by 6 bases and J by 0 bases, with 9 bases between them. DNA for the CDR3: TGTGCCAGCAGGGACAGTCTAGCCAAAAACATTCAGTACTTC. It codes for CASRDSLAKNIQYF.

The chain joins TRBV5-5 to TRBJ1-5; D is unresolved. CDR3 size: 13 residues. Between the trimmed V and J ends, which lost 4 bases and 5 bases, there was a span of 10 bases. CDR1 SGHKS and CDR2 YYEKEE come from the germline V gene (reference sequence). CDR3 nucleotides: TGTGCCAGCAGCCCCGCCTACGATCAGCCCCAGCATTTT. Amino acid sequence: CASSPAYDQPQHF. The full variable domain, with the rest looked up from reference TRBV5-5 and TRBJ1-5, is DAGVTQSPTHLIKTRGQQVTLRCSPISGHKSVSWYQQVLGQGPQFIFQYYEKEERGRGNFPDRFSARQFPNYSSELNVNALLLGDSALYLCASSPAYDQPQHFGDGTRLSIL.

This chain links TRBV11-2 with TRBJ2-7; no clear D gene. This CDR3 is 13 amino acids long. Germline CDR1 is SGHAT and CDR2 is FQNNGV. V was trimmed by 6 bases and J by 4 bases, leaving 13 bases between them. This CDR3 is CASRHLHGYEQYF. The CDR3 nucleotides read TGTGCCAGCAGACATCTCCATGGTTACGAGCAGTACTTC.

This clone has more than one count but fewer than ten. The rearrangement links TRBV10-3 to TRBJ1-6; D may be TRBD1 (6 bases). In germline, CDR1 is ENHRY, CDR2 SYGVKD. V was trimmed by 7 bases and J by 10 bases, leaving 20 bases between them. The CDR3 is 15 amino acids. As DNA, the CDR3 is TGTGCCATCAACTCCGGTCCGACAGGTCGATCACCCCTCCACTTT. It yields the protein CAINSGPTGRSPLHF.

The chain uses TRBV24-1 and TRBJ2-3; tentative D call: TRBD2 (6 bases). Trimming pared 2 bases from V and 2 bases from J, leaving 16 bases between. This CDR3 contains 17 residues. Germline CDR1 KGHDR, CDR2 SFDVKD. The CDR3 bases are TGTGCCACCAGTGATTCGGCGGGAAGGGAATTCACAGATACGCAGTATTTT. Amino acid sequence: CATSDSAGREFTDTQYF.

The gene calls are TRBV7-8 and TRBJ1-3; perhaps TRBD1 as D (6 bases). The ends were cut back, 4 bases at V and 2 bases at J, with 12 bases in the middle. The V gene's germline CDR1 is SGHVS and CDR2 FQNEAQ. The CDR3 is made up of 15 amino acids. DNA of the CDR3: TGTGCCAGCAGCTCATCGAGGGGGACTGGAAACACCATATATTTT. This encodes CASSSSRGTGNTIYF.

The chain has TRBV7-9 and TRBJ1-1; TRBD1 might be the D (6 bases). Trimming left V 5 bases short and J 0 bases short, with 22 bases between. CDR3 length equals 18 residues. Germline CDR1 and CDR2: SEHNR and FQNEAQ (reference sequence). CDR3 in amino acids: CASSPRAFRQDMNTEAFF. The CDR3 region has the DNA TGTGCCAGCAGCCCGCGGGCATTTCGACAGGACATGAACACTGAAGCTTTCTTT.